This TCR beta chain was found in a study of shared clonotypes between healthy human individuals. Study results and caveats: Sampling included only blood; tissue repertoires likely differ.

Trimming removed 3 bases from V and 3 bases from J; junction bases left unmatched: 5. CDR1 and CDR2 (germline): MDHEN, SYDVKM. CDR3 length equals 15 residues. Every donor, a Caucasian adult, lived in Nashville, Tennessee. The CD4+ fraction was divided into a CD45RA+ naive subset and a CD45RA-negative memory subset. Clones were read by immunoSEQ multiplex PCR, and TCRdb kept only the in-frame ones, dropping some. The data hold approximately 1.1 million clones, with around 78% observed a single time. Many counts were recorded for this clone. Its antigen is unidentified. The sequence derives from a man aged 18 to 29 in good health. Some clones in this sample may be carry-over from other donors' samples. The chain has TRBV28 and TRBJ2-7; 10 bases are a match to TRBD1. Sequencing was carried out using memory CD4+ T cells from PBMCs. Indicated subset: CD45RA-negative fraction. CDR3 DNA: TGTGCCAGCAGTTTGGGGGGACAGGGGCTCTACGAGCAGTACTTC. Its protein is CASSLGGQGLYEQYF.